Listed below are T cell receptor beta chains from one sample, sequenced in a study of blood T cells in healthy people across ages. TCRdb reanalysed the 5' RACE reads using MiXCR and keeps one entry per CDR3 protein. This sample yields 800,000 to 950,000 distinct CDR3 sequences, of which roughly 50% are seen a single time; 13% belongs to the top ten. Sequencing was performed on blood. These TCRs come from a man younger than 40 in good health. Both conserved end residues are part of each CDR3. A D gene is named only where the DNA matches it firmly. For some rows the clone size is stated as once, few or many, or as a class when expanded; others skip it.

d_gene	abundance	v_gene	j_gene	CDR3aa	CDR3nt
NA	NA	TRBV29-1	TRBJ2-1	CSVGGGQIYNEQFF	TGCAGCGTTGGCGGGGGACAGATCTACAATGAGCAGTTCTTC
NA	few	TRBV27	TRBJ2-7	CASRVTADSYEQYF	TGTGCCAGCAGGGTGACCGCTGATTCCTACGAGCAGTACTTC
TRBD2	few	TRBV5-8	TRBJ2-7	CASSAGGERGSYEQYF	TGTGCCAGCAGCGCCGGGGGGGAGCGGGGTTCCTACGAGCAGTACTTC
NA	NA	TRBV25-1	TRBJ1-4	CASKDSAGADEKLFF	TGTGCCAGCAAGGACTCAGCGGGCGCGGACGAAAAACTGTTTTTT
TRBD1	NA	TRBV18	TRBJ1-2	CASSPRRQGYGYTF	TGTGCCAGCTCACCAAGGAGACAGGGCTATGGCTACACCTTC
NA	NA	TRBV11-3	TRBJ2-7	CASSSGFGAAYNEQYF	TGTGCCAGCAGCTCGGGCTTCGGGGCCGCCTACAATGAGCAGTACTTC
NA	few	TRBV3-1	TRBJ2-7	CASSPGTTEQYF	TGTGCCAGCAGTCCCGGGACAACCGAGCAGTACTTC
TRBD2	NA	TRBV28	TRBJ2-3	CASSLPTSAPTQYF	TGTGCCAGCAGTTTACCCACTAGCGCACCTACGCAGTATTTT
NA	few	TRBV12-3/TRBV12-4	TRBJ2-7	CASSLGLGNSYEQYF	TGTGCCAGCAGTTTAGGGCTGGGAAATTCCTACGAGCAGTACTTC
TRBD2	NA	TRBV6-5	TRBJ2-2	CASSWNPSASGGAGELFF	TGTGCCAGCAGTTGGAATCCCTCGGCTAGCGGGGGGGCCGGGGAGCTGTTTTTT
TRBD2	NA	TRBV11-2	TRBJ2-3	CASSPRTSGGASSDTQYF	TGTGCCAGCAGCCCGAGGACTAGCGGGGGGGCCTCGTCAGATACGCAGTATTTT
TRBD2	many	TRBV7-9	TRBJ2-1	CASSPSGMSNEQFF	TGTGCCAGCAGCCCAAGCGGGATGTCCAATGAGCAGTTCTTC
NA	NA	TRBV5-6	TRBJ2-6	CASSLDGISGANVLTF	TGTGCCAGCAGCTTAGACGGGATCTCTGGGGCCAACGTCCTGACTTTC
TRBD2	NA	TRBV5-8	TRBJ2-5	CASSGIAGGEETQYF	TGTGCCAGCAGCGGCATAGCGGGGGGTGAAGAGACCCAGTACTTC
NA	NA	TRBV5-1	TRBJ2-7	CASSLSGEYEQYF	TGCGCCAGCAGCTTGTCAGGGGAATACGAGCAGTACTTC
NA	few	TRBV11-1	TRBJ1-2	CASSLPGTDYGYTF	TGTGCCAGCAGCTTGCCAGGGACGGACTATGGCTACACCTTC
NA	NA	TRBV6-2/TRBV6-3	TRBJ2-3	CASRPVATDTQYF	TGTGCCAGCAGACCTGTAGCAACTGATACGCAGTATTTT
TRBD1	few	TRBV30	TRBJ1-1	CAWRPGQGGAEAFF	TGTGCCTGGAGGCCTGGACAGGGCGGGGCTGAAGCTTTCTTT
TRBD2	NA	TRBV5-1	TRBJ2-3	CASSYLAGSSTDTQYF	TGCGCCAGCAGCTACCTAGCGGGTTCTAGCACAGATACGCAGTATTTT
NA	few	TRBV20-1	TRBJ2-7	CSARNRHLIYEQYF	TGCAGTGCCAGGAATAGACACCTAATCTACGAGCAGTACTTC
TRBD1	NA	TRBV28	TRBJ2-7	CASSPLPGQGLYEQYF	TGTGCCAGCAGCCCCCTTCCGGGACAGGGGTTATACGAGCAGTACTTC
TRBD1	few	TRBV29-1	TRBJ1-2	CSVDRQGAHGYTF	TGCAGCGTTGATAGACAGGGAGCCCATGGCTACACCTTC
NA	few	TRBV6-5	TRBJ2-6	CASSSGSPGANVLTF	TGTGCCAGCAGCTCAGGGTCCCCAGGGGCCAACGTCCTGACTTTC
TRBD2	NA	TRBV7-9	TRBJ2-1	CAETGGTYNEQFF	TGTGCTGAAACGGGGGGGACTTACAATGAGCAGTTCTTC
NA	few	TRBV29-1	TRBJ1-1	CSALETEAFF	TGCAGCGCTCTGGAGACTGAAGCTTTCTTT
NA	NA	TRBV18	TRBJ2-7	CANSPGLYNEQYF	TGTGCCAACTCACCAGGGCTGTACAATGAGCAGTACTTC
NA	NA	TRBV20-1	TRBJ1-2	CSASSRIDYGYTF	TGCAGTGCTAGTAGTCGGATCGACTATGGCTACACCTTC
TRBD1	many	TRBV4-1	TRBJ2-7	CASSQDLSGQGSYEQYF	TGCGCCAGCAGCCAAGATCTCTCGGGACAGGGATCCTACGAGCAGTACTTC
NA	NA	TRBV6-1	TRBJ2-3	CASTSGHSTDTQYF	TGTGCCAGCACCTCCGGACATAGCACAGATACGCAGTATTTT
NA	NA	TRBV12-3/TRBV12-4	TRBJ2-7	CASSLTALRYEQYF	TGTGCCAGCAGTTTAACCGCGTTGCGCTACGAGCAGTACTTC
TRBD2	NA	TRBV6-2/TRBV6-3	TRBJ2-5	CASSPLISGGETQYF	TGTGCCAGCAGCCCTCTCATTAGCGGGGGTGAGACCCAGTACTTC
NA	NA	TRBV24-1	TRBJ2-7	CATFWRDGSYEQYF	TGTGCCACCTTTTGGCGGGACGGCTCCTACGAGCAGTACTTC
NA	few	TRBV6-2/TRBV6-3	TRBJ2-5	CASSQGTAGETQYF	TGTGCCAGCAGCCAAGGGACCGCTGGAGAGACCCAGTACTTC
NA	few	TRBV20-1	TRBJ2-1	CSARDHPGAKPGNEQFF	TGCAGTGCTAGAGATCACCCAGGGGCCAAACCTGGGAATGAGCAGTTCTTC
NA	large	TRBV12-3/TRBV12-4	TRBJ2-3	CASSSQFLYTDTQYF	TGTGCCAGCAGTTCGCAGTTTCTCTACACAGATACGCAGTATTTT
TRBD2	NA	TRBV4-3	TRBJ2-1	CASSQDGRGLMNEQFF	TGCGCCAGCAGCCAAGATGGGCGGGGGTTGATGAATGAGCAGTTCTTC
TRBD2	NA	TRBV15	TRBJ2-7	CATSSRTSGYEQYF	TGTGCCACCAGCAGCCGGACTAGCGGCTACGAGCAGTACTTC
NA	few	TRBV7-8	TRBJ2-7	CASSTTRGPYEQYF	TGTGCCAGCAGTACGACTAGGGGTCCTTACGAGCAGTACTTC
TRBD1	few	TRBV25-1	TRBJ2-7	CASSVTGGATAYEQYF	TGTGCCAGCAGTGTTACAGGGGGCGCAACAGCCTACGAGCAGTACTTC
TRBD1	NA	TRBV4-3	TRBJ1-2	CASSHTGTGVGGYTF	TGCGCCAGCAGCCACACCGGGACAGGGGTTGGTGGCTACACCTTC
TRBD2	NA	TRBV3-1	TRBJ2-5	CASSQDSSGGTQYF	TGTGCCAGCAGCCAAGATTCTAGCGGGGGGACCCAGTACTTC
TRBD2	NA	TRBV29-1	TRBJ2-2	CSVDGSGGPNTGELFF	TGCAGCGTTGATGGTAGCGGGGGACCGAACACCGGGGAGCTGTTTTTT
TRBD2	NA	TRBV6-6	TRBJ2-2	CASSYSELAAPGELFF	TGTGCCAGCAGTTACTCCGAACTAGCGGCCCCCGGGGAGCTGTTTTTT
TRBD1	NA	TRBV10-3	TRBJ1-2	CAISAEQGAGGYTF	TGTGCCATCAGTGCAGAACAGGGGGCGGGTGGCTACACCTTC
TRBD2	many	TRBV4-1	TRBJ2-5	CASSLTSGETQYF	TGCGCCAGCAGCCTCACTAGCGGTGAGACCCAGTACTTC
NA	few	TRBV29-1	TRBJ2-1	CSVVSYNEQFF	TGCAGCGTTGTTTCCTACAATGAGCAGTTCTTC
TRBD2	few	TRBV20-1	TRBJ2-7	CNRLATSYEQYF	TGCAATAGACTAGCGACCTCCTACGAGCAGTACTTC
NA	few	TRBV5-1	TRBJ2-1	CASSLGGLENEQFF	TGCGCCAGCAGCTTGGGGGGTTTAGAAAATGAGCAGTTCTTC
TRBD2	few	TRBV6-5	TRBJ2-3	CASTPRGARTDTQYF	TGTGCCAGCACCCCGCGGGGGGCCCGCACAGATACGCAGTATTTT
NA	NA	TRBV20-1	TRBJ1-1	CSARDPGSVRTEAFF	TGCAGTGCTAGAGACCCGGGTAGTGTGAGGACTGAAGCTTTCTTT
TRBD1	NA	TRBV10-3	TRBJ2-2	CAIRVGQGATGELFF	TGTGCCATCAGGGTCGGACAGGGCGCCACCGGGGAGCTGTTTTTT
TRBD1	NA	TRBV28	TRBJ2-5	CASSPTGTGGGETQYF	TGTGCCAGCAGTCCCACCGGGACAGGGGGTGGAGAGACCCAGTACTTC
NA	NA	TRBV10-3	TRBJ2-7	CAIGEGPPAHYEQYF	TGTGCCATCGGTGAGGGACCGCCTGCCCACTACGAGCAGTACTTC
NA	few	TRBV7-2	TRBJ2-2	CASSLRAVGELFF	TGTGCCAGCAGCTTACGGGCGGTCGGGGAGCTGTTTTTT